The clone carrying this TCR beta chain was counted a single time. Its target is not known. This sample is drawn from a study of T cells in localized non-small cell lung cancer. CDR3 size: 12 residues. Germline loops: CDR1 SGHRS, CDR2 YFSETQ. The ends were cut back, 4 bases at V and 7 bases at J, with 12 bases in the middle. Study-wide results and limits: Paired adjacent lung recovered a median about 60 of the top 100 tumor clones.

Clones were sequenced by immunoSEQ multiplex PCR, and TCRdb holds only the in-frame ones, with some missing. The table includes 20,000 to 25,000 clones, 88% detected once. The sequence was obtained from a man aged 35 to 69 with stage II squamous cell lung carcinoma. The source was PBMCs, collected before any cancer treatment. The gene calls are TRBV5-1 and TRBJ2-7; D is possibly TRBD2 (6 bases). In nucleotides, the CDR3 is TGCGCCAGCAGCCTCCGGGCGGGAGAGCAGTACTTC. It codes for CASSLRAGEQYF.